Detailed here is one T cell receptor (beta chain). The antigen is not known. The data were taken from a study of T cell responses to AZD1222 COVID-19 vaccine. Study results and caveats: There were vaccine-associated CD4 TCRs across spike, dominant at 160-218 and 743-854.

The table came from immunoSEQ multiplex PCR; TCRdb's copy has only in-frame clones and leaves some out. The data contain around 100,000 clones, 84% of them seen just once; the ten biggest clones take up approximately 10%. The length of the CDR3 is 12 residues. Looked up from germline, CDR1 is SGHNT and CDR2 is YENEEA. The V end lost 5 bases, the J end lost 5 bases, and 6 bases lay between the germline ends. The origin of this receptor is an adult in good health. Sequenced here: peripheral blood, sampled on day 0 of AZD1222 vaccination. This chain joins TRBV11-3 and TRBJ2-2; D unclear. Written as DNA, the CDR3 is TGTGCCAGCAGCACGAGGACCGGGGAGCTGTTTTTT. Its protein product is CASSTRTGELFF.